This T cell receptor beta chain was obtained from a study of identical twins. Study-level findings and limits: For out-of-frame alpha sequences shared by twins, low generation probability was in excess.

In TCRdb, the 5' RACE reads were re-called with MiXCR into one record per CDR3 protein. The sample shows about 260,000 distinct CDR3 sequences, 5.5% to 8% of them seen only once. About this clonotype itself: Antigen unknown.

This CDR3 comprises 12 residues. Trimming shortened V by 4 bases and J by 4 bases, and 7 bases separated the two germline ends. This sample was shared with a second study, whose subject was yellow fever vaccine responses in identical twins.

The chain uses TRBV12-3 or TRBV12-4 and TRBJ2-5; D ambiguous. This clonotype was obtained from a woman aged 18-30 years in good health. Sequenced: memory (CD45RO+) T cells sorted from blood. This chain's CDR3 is CASSSSLETQYF. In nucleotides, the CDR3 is TGTGCCAGCAGTTCATCCCTAGAGACCCAGTACTTC.